The sequence of this T cell receptor beta chain was determined in a study of T-cell reconstitution after alpha-beta-depleted transplantation in children. CDR1 and CDR2 (germline): MNHEY, SMNVEV (reference sequence). The CDR3 has 13 amino acids. Trimming pared 1 base from V and 4 bases from J, leaving 6 bases between. Regarding this clonotype: Its antigen is not known.

Unique molecular identifiers were incorporated during preparation of the TCRbeta library. TCRdb independently ran MiXCR on the PCR reads; one entry per CDR3 protein. The table lists 500,000 to 600,000 distinct CDR3 sequences, 25% to 30% of them singletons. Whole-study findings and limits: By about two months after transplant, alpha-beta T cells reportedly arose from several hundred graft clones that had expanded. The authors attributed T-cell counts and diversity one year after transplant mostly to newly produced T cells.

The specimen was PBMCs, collected before TCRalphabeta/CD19-depleted stem cell transplant. V and J are TRBV27 and TRBJ2-3; D may be TRBD2 (5 bases). The sequence was obtained from a boy in the first two years of life with Wiskott-Aldrich syndrome, due to receive a stem cell transplant. CDR3 protein: CASSLWGADTQYF. In DNA form, the CDR3 reads TGTGCCAGCAGTTTATGGGGAGCAGATACGCAGTATTTT.